The TCR beta chain described here comes from a study of PD-1 blockade in classical Hodgkin lymphoma. The protocol was immunoSEQ multiplex PCR, while the TCRdb copy is restricted to in-frame clones and leaves out a portion. The repertoire holds more than 50,000 clones, with 71% as singletons. The CDR3 runs to 14 residues. V gave up 10 bases and J gave up 0 bases, with 13 bases separating them. Germline CDR1 and CDR2: MDHEN and SYDVKM. All trial patients relapsed after autologous stem cell transplantation. The specimen was peripheral blood mononuclear cells (PBMCs), collected before the second cycle of nivolumab. This sequence originates from a human donor with classical Hodgkin lymphoma. The J gene is TRBJ2-4, the V gene TRBV28; a weak D match, TRBD1 (6 bases). CDR3 nucleotide sequence: TGTGCCATCGGACAGACTCTAGCCAAAAACATTCAGTACTTC. Protein product: CAIGQTLAKNIQYF.